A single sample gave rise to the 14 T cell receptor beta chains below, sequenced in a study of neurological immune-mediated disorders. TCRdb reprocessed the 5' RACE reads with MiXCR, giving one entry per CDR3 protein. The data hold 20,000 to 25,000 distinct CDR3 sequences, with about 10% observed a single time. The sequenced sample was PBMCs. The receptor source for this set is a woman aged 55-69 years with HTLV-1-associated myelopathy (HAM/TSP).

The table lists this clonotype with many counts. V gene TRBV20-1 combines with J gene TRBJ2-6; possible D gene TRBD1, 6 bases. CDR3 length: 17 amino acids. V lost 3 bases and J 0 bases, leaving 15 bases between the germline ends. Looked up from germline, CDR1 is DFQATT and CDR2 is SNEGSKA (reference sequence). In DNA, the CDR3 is TGCAGTGCTAGGGGGTACAGGGATCACTCTGGGGCCAACGTCCTGACTTTC. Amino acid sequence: CSARGYRDHSGANVLTF.

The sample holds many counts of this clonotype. The CDR3 region is CASSEYSGQLSGELFF. The CDR3 bases are TGTGCCAGCAGTGAATACTCGGGACAACTGTCCGGGGAGCTGTTTTTT. V gene TRBV25-1 combines with J gene TRBJ2-2, with D tentatively TRBD1 (6 bases). With 0 bases removed from V and 6 bases from J, the gap between germline ends came to 14 bases. From germline, CDR1 is MGHDK and CDR2 SYGVNS. This CDR3 spans 16 amino acids. The full variable domain, rest sourced from reference TRBV25-1 and TRBJ2-2, is EADIYQTPRYLVIGTGKKITLECSQTMGHDKMYWYQQDPGMELHLIHYSYGVNSTEKGDLSSESTVSRIRTEHFPLTLESARPSHTSQYLCASSEYSGQLSGELFFGEGSRLTVL.

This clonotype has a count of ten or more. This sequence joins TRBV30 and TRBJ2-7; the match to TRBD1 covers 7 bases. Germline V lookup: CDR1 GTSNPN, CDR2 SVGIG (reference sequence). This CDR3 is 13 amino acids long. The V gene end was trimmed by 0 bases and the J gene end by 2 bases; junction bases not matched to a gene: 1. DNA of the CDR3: TGTGCCTGGAGTGTTGACAGGGCCTACGAGCAGTACTTC. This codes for CAWSVDRAYEQYF.

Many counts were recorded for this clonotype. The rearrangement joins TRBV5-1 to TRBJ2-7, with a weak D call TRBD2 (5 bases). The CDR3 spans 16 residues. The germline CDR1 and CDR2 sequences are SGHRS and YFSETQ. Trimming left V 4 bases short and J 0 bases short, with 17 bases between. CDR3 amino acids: CASSLGLESYSYEQYF. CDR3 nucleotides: TGCGCCAGCAGCCTCGGACTGGAATCTTACTCCTACGAGCAGTACTTC.

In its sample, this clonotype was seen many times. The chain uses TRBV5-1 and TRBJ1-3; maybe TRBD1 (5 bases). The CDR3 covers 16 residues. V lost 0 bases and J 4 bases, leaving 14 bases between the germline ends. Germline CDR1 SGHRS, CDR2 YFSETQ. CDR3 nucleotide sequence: TGCGCCAGCAGCTTGGATCCTTGGGGCGACGGAAACACCATATATTTT. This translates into CASSLDPWGDGNTIYF.

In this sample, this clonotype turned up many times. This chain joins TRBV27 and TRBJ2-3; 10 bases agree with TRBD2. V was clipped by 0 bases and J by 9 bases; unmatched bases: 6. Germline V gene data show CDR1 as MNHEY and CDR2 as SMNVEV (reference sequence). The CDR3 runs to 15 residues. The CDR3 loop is CASSLSKSGGATQYF. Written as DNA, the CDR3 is TGTGCCAGCAGTTTATCCAAGAGCGGGGGGGCCACGCAGTATTTT.

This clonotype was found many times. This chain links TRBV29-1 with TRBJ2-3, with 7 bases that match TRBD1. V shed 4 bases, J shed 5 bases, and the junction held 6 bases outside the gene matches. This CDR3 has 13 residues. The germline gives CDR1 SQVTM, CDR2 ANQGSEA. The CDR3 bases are TGCAGCGTTGGGGGGACAGCCCAAGATACGCAGTATTTT. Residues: CSVGGTAQDTQYF.

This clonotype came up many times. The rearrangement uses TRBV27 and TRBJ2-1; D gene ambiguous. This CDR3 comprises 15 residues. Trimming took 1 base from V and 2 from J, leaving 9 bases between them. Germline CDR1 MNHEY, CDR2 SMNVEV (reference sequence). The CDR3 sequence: CASSLLQRAYNEQFF. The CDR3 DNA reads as TGTGCCAGCAGTTTATTACAGCGCGCCTACAATGAGCAGTTCTTC.

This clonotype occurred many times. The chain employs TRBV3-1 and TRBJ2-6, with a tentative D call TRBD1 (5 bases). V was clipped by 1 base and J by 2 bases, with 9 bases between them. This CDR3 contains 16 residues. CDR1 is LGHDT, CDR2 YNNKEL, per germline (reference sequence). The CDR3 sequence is CASSQGRAPGANVLTF. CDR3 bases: TGTGCCAGCAGCCAAGGCAGGGCCCCTGGGGCCAACGTCCTGACTTTC.

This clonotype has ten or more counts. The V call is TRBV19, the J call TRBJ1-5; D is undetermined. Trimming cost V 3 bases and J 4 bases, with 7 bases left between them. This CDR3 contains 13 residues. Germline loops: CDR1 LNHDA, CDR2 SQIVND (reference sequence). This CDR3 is CASSMSENQPQHF. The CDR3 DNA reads TGTGCCAGTAGTATGTCTGAGAATCAGCCCCAGCATTTT.

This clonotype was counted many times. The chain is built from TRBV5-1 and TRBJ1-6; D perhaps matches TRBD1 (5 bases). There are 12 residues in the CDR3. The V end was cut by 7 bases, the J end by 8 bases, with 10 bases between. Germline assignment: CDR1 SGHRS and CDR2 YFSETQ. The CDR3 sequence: CASAIGDSPLHF. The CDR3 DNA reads TGCGCCAGCGCCATAGGGGATTCACCCCTCCACTTT.

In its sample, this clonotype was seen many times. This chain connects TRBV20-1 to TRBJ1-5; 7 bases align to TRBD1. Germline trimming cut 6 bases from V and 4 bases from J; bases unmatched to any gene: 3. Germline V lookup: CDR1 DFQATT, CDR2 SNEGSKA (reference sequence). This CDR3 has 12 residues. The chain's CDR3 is CSARGQNQPQHF. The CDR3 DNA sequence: TGCAGTGCGAGGGGACAGAATCAGCCCCAGCATTTT.

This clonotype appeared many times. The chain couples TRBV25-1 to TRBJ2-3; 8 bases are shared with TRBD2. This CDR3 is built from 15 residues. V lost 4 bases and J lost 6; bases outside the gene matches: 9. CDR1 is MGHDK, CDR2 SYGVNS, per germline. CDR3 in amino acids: CASSAFGGAGDTQYF. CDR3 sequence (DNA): TGTGCCAGCAGTGCCTTCGGGGGGGCTGGGGATACGCAGTATTTT.

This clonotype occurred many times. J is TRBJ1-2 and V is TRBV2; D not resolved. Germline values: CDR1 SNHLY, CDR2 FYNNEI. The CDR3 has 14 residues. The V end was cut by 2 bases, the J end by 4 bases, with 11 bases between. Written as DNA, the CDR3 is TGTGCCAGCAGTGAATTGTTAGAGATCTATGGCTACACCTTC. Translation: CASSELLEIYGYTF. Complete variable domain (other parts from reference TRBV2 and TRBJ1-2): EPEVTQTPSHQVTQMGQEVILRCVPISNHLYFYWYRQILGQKVEFLVSFYNNEISEKSEIFDDQFSVERPDGSNFTLKIRSTKLEDSAMYFCASSELLEIYGYTFGSGTRLTVV.